This T cell receptor beta chain was identified during a study of early T cells in non-severe SARS-CoV-2 infection. Germline-derived CDR1 and CDR2 are SGHVS and FNYEAQ. Trimming at V came to 5 bases and at J to 0 bases, leaving 3 bases not matched to a gene. There are 15 residues in the CDR3. TCRdb reanalysed the 5' RACE reads using MiXCR and keeps one entry per CDR3 protein. The sample lists 35,000 to 45,000 distinct CDR3 sequences, about 5.7% occurring once. The chain joins TRBV7-6 to TRBJ2-7; 11 nucleotides line up with TRBD2. The sequence was obtained from an adult who was a healthcare worker with PCR-confirmed SARS-CoV-2 infection or an uninfected control (not recorded which). Sequencing used whole blood, obtained at baseline. CDR3 residues: CASSKLAGDSYEQYF. The CDR3 DNA reads as TGTGCCAGCAGCAAACTAGCGGGGGACTCCTACGAGCAGTACTTC.